The 9 T cell receptor beta chains below come from one sample, sequenced in a study of blood T cell repertoires in COVID-19 (dated by TCRdb to 2018 to 2020). The method was the immunoSEQ multiplex PCR assay. TCRdb stores this immuneACCESS table with in-frame sequences only. Part of the clones is absent; in the studies checked, under half of the shortfall reflects unresolved V genes, and no reason is known for the rest. Present in this sample are under 100,000 clones, about 89% of which were seen just once. 17% of the sample is held by the ten biggest clonotypes. Sequences were obtained from peripheral blood. These receptors were obtained from a human donor in a cohort sampled during active COVID-19.

V is TRBV2 and J is TRBJ2-7; D is uncertain. The V end was cut by 10 bases, the J end by 3 bases, with 13 bases between. This CDR3 region has 12 residues. CDR1 SNHLY and CDR2 FYNNEI come from the germline V gene. Here the CDR3 reads CATARVSYEQYF. CDR3 bases: TGTGCCACCGCCCGAGTGAGCTACGAGCAGTACTTC.

In nucleotides, the CDR3 is TGCAGCGTTGAAGGACAGGGGTTTTCAATTTTAGACACTGAAGCTTTCTTT. It specifies CSVEGQGFSILDTEAFF. The chain links TRBV29-1 to TRBJ1-1; TRBD1 aligns across 8 bases. The trim removed 1 base at V and 3 bases at J, leaving 13 bases unmatched. CDR1 is SQVTM and CDR2 is ANQGSEA in the germline V gene. There are 17 residues in the CDR3.

This sequence joins TRBV6-5 and TRBJ2-7, with 16 bases identical to TRBD2. The CDR3 totals 15 residues. V dropped 6 bases and J dropped 3; count of bases not matched to a gene: 2. The germline V gene encodes CDR1 MNHEY and CDR2 SVGAGI. The CDR3 nucleotides are TGTGCCAGCAGGGGACTAGCGGGGGGGAACTACGAGCAGTACTTC. Translation: CASRGLAGGNYEQYF.

The chain links TRBV5-4 to TRBJ1-3, with D possibly TRBD1 on 6 matching bases. The germline CDR1 and CDR2 sequences are SGHNT and YYREEE (reference sequence). There are 15 residues in the CDR3. Trimming removed 3 bases from V and 0 bases from J, with 10 bases in between. This CDR3 is CASSSDSLSGNTIYF. In DNA, the CDR3 is TGTGCCAGCAGCTCGGACAGCCTCTCTGGAAACACCATATATTTT. Together with reference TRBV5-4 and TRBJ1-3, the CDR3 gives the full variable domain: ETGVTQSPTHLIKTRGQQVTLRCSSQSGHNTVSWYQQALGQGPQFIFQYYREEENGRGNFPPRFSGLQFPNYSSELNVNALELDDSALYLCASSSDSLSGNTIYFGEGSWLTVV.

This chain uses TRBV3-1 (or the pseudogene TRBV3-2) with TRBJ1-5; D is undetermined. CDR1 is LGHDT and CDR2 is YNNKEL in the germline V gene (reference sequence). The CDR3 spans 12 residues. V gave up 2 bases and J gave up 6 bases, with 5 bases separating them. The CDR3 nucleotides are TGTGCCAGCAGCCAATCGGGTCAGCCCCAGCATTTT. This codes for CASSQSGQPQHF.

This chain connects TRBV5-6 to TRBJ2-1, with 7 nucleotides matching TRBD2. The trim removed 5 bases at V and 0 bases at J, leaving 8 bases unmatched. Germline V lookup: CDR1 SGHDT, CDR2 YYEEEE. The CDR3 extends over 16 amino acids. The CDR3 here is CASRRLAGSSYNEQFF. The CDR3 bases are TGTGCCAGCAGAAGATTAGCGGGTAGCTCCTACAATGAGCAGTTCTTC. The whole variable domain, remainder taken from reference TRBV5-6 and TRBJ2-1, is DAGVTQSPTHLIKTRGQQVTLRCSPKSGHDTVSWYQQALGQGPQFIFQYYEEEERQRGNFPDRFSGHQFPNYSSELNVNALLLGDSALYLCASRRLAGSSYNEQFFGPGTRLTVL.

The rearrangement links TRBV11-2 to TRBJ2-7; D might be TRBD2 (5 bases). The CDR3 extends over 14 amino acids. Trimming cost V 1 base and J 0 bases, with 7 bases left between them. The germline gives CDR1 SGHAT, CDR2 FQNNGV. The CDR3 DNA reads as TGTGCCAGCAGCTTAGTGAGGGACTCCTACGAGCAGTACTTC. Its protein is CASSLVRDSYEQYF.

The genes are TRBV10-2 and TRBJ2-7, with D unresolved. The germline gives CDR1 WSHSY, CDR2 SAAADI. The CDR3 has 15 residues. The V gene lost 0 bases and the J gene lost 0 bases, with 9 bases spanning the gap. CDR3 region: CASSESAVSSYEQYF. The CDR3 region has the DNA TGCGCCAGCAGTGAGTCGGCGGTGAGCTCCTACGAGCAGTACTTC.

This clone was seen only a few times. V gene TRBV2 combines with J gene TRBJ1-6, with 8 bases fitting TRBD1. After removal of 1 base from V and 8 bases from J, the junction contained 1 base not matched to a gene. In germline, CDR1 is SNHLY, CDR2 FYNNEI. The length of the CDR3 is 14 residues. DNA for the CDR3: TGTGCCAGCAGTGAAGGACAGGGGTATTCACCCCTCCACTTT. Amino acid sequence: CASSEGQGYSPLHF. Drawing the rest from reference TRBV2 and TRBJ1-6, the complete variable domain is EPEVTQTPSHQVTQMGQEVILRCVPISNHLYFYWYRQILGQKVEFLVSFYNNEISEKSEIFDDQFSVERPDGSNFTLKIRSTKLEDSAMYFCASSEGQGYSPLHFGNGTRLTVT.